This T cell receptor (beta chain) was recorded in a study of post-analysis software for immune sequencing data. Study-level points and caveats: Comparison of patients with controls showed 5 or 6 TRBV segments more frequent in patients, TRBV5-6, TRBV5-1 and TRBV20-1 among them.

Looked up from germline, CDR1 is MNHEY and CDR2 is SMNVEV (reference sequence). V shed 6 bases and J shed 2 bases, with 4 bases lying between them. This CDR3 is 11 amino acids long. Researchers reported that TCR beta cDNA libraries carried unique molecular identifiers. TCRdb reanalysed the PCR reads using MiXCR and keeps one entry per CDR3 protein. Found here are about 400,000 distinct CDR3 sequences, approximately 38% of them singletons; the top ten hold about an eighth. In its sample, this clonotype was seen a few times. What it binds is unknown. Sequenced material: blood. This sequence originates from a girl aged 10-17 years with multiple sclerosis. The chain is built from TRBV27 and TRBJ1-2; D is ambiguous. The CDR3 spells CASSQNYGYTF. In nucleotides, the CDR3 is TGTGCCAGCAGCCAGAACTATGGCTACACCTTC.